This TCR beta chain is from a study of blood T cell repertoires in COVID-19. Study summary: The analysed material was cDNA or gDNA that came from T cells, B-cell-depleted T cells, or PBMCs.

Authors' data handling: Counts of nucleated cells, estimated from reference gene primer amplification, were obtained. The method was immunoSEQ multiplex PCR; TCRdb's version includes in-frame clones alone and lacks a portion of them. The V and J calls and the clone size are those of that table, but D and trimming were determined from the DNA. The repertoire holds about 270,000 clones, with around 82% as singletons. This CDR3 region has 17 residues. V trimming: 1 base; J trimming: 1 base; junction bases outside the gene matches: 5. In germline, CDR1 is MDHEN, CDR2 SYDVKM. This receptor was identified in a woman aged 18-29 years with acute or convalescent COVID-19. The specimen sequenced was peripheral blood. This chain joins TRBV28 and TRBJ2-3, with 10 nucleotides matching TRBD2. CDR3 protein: CASSLYLAGGGTDTQYF. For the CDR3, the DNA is TGTGCCAGCAGTTTATACTTAGCGGGAGGTGGCACAGATACGCAGTATTTT.